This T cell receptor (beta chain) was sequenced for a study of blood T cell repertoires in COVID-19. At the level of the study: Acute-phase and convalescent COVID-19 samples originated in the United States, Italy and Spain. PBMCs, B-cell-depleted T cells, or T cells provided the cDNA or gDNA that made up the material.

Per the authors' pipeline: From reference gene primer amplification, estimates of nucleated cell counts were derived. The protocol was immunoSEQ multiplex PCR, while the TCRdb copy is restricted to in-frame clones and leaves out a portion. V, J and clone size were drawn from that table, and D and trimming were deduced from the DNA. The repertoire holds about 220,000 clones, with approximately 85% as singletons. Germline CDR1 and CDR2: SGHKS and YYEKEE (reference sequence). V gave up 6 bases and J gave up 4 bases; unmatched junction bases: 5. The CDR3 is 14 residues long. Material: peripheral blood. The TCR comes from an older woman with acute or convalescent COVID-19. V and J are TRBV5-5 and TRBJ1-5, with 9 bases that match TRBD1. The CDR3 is CASNTDRGNQPQHF. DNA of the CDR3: TGTGCCAGCAACACGGACAGGGGTAATCAGCCCCAGCATTTT.